What follows describes a single T cell receptor (beta chain). This specimen comes from a study of technical replicates of blood from a few donors. This CDR3 has 14 residues. Trimming pared 4 bases from V and 8 bases from J, leaving 18 bases between. CDR1 and CDR2 (germline): GTSNPN, SVGIG (reference sequence). Assay used: immunoSEQ multiplex PCR; TCRdb lists only in-frame clones, some missing. The sample comprises about 34,000 clones, around 94% of which are singletons, and under 5% rests with the top ten. Specimen: PBMCs. The V call is TRBV30, the J call TRBJ2-1, with D maybe TRBD2 (6 bases). The receptor comes from a human donor in good health. Some clones in this sample may be carry-over from other donors' samples. The CDR3 region is CAWNPGVSYHEQFF. CDR3 in DNA: TGTGCCTGGAATCCGGGGGTCTCATACCATGAGCAGTTCTTC.